The rows below give T cell receptor beta chains drawn from one sample of a study of T cell responses to AZD1222 COVID-19 vaccine. The protocol was immunoSEQ multiplex PCR, while the TCRdb copy is restricted to in-frame clones and leaves out a portion. The table records some 200,000 clones, about 95% of them present only once. Sequencing used peripheral blood, obtained 28 days after the second dose of the MenACWY control vaccine. The origin of the receptors is an adult who received the MenACWY meningococcal vaccine as a control. Both conserved end residues are part of each CDR3. A D gene is named only where the DNA matches it firmly. The size field is filled for only some rows; it gives once, few, many or a size class.

size	D	V	J	CDR3	DNA
.	.	TRBV25-1	TRBJ2-1	CASSDRVYEQFF	TGTGCCAGCAGTGACAGGGTCTATGAGCAGTTCTTC
.	TRBD1	TRBV30	TRBJ1-2	CACSRTGAGYGYTF	TGTGCCTGCTCTCGGACAGGGGCGGGCTATGGCTACACCTTC
.	TRBD1	TRBV6-5	TRBJ1-5	CASSYGTGVDQPQHF	TGTGCCAGCAGTTACGGGACAGGGGTTGATCAGCCCCAGCATTTT
.	TRBD1	TRBV6-6	TRBJ1-1	CASSNGQGSTEAFF	TGTGCCAGCAGCAACGGACAGGGGAGCACTGAAGCTTTCTTT
.	.	TRBV15	TRBJ1-2	CATSRTDDYGYTF	TGTGCCACCAGCAGGACGGATGACTATGGCTACACCTTC
.	TRBD1	TRBV10-1	TRBJ2-7	CASAARTGGHEQYF	TGCGCCAGCGCCGCTAGGACAGGGGGGCACGAGCAGTACTTC
.	TRBD1	TRBV19	TRBJ2-7	CASTEGDRPYEQYF	TGTGCCAGTACCGAGGGGGACAGACCCTACGAGCAGTACTTC
once	TRBD1	TRBV6-5	TRBJ2-7	CASTRQGNEQYF	TGTGCCAGCACTAGACAGGGCAACGAGCAGTACTTC
.	.	TRBV19	TRBJ1-1	CASSIPSGGSAEAFF	TGTGCCAGTAGTATCCCCTCTGGAGGTTCAGCTGAAGCTTTCTTT
.	TRBD1	TRBV7-2	TRBJ1-2	CASSRGQGAGYGYTF	TGTGCCAGCAGCCGGGGACAGGGGGCGGGCTATGGCTACACCTTC
.	TRBD2	TRBV27	TRBJ2-5	CASSPERGTYQETQYF	TGTGCCAGCAGTCCGGAGCGGGGAACGTACCAAGAGACCCAGTACTTC
.	.	TRBV5-1	TRBJ1-5	CASSLVQGSNQPQHF	TGCGCCAGCAGCTTGGTCCAGGGTAGCAATCAGCCCCAGCATTTT
.	.	TRBV7-8	TRBJ2-7	CASSLLRGLSSYEQYF	TGTGCCAGCAGCTTACTCAGGGGTTTAAGCTCCTACGAGCAGTACTTC
.	TRBD2	TRBV7-3	TRBJ2-1	CASSLFGTSGRVEQFF	TGTGCCAGCAGCTTATTTGGGACTAGCGGGAGGGTAGAGCAGTTCTTC
.	TRBD1	TRBV13	TRBJ1-2	CASSRDRGRGNYGYTF	TGTGCCAGCAGCCGGGACAGGGGGCGCGGAAACTATGGCTACACCTTC
once	TRBD1	TRBV24-1	TRBJ1-5	CATSERDSGANQPQHF	TGTGCCACCAGTGAACGGGACAGTGGGGCCAATCAGCCCCAGCATTTT
.	.	TRBV4-1	TRBJ1-1	CASSQVRGRMNTEAFF	TGCGCCAGCAGCCAAGTTAGGGGTCGCATGAACACTGAAGCTTTCTTT
.	.	TRBV30	TRBJ1-3	CAYTIGGSGNTIYF	TGTGCCTATACCATCGGGGGATCTGGAAACACCATATATTTT
.	TRBD2	TRBV27	TRBJ2-2	CASSLLAAGELFF	TGTGCCAGCAGTTTACTAGCGGCCGGGGAGCTGTTTTTT
.	.	TRBV18	TRBJ2-3	CASSPRGETDTQYF	TGTGCCAGCTCACCAAGGGGGGAAACAGATACGCAGTATTTT
.	.	TRBV27	TRBJ2-7	CASSFAESSYEQYF	TGTGCCAGCAGTTTCGCGGAAAGCTCCTACGAGCAGTACTTC
.	.	TRBV7-9	TRBJ2-1	CASSLGQDNEQFF	TGTGCCAGCAGCTTAGGCCAGGACAATGAGCAGTTCTTC
.	TRBD1	TRBV5-5	TRBJ2-7	CASSLAPDRSYEQYF	TGTGCCAGCAGCTTGGCCCCGGACAGGTCCTACGAGCAGTACTTC
.	.	TRBV12-3/TRBV12-4	TRBJ2-5	CASSLGTKETQYF	TGTGCCAGCAGTTTAGGTACGAAAGAGACCCAGTACTTC
.	TRBD2	TRBV3-1/TRBV3-2	TRBJ2-1	CASSRRLALYEQFF	TGTGCCAGCAGTCGACGACTAGCCCTCTATGAGCAGTTCTTC
once	TRBD2	TRBV6-2/TRBV6-3	TRBJ2-1	CASSRELATLSYNEQFF	TGTGCCAGCAGTAGGGAACTAGCGACCCTCTCCTACAATGAGCAGTTCTTC
once	.	TRBV7-9	TRBJ2-1	CASSSEGLISYNEQFF	TGTGCCAGCAGCTCCGAGGGCCTGATCTCCTACAATGAGCAGTTCTTC
.	.	TRBV19	TRBJ1-2	CASSNLNQGDGGYTF	TGTGCCAGTAGTAACTTAAATCAGGGTGACGGGGGCTACACCTTC
once	TRBD1	TRBV29-1	TRBJ1-2	CSVEDRGLNYGYTF	TGCAGCGTTGAAGACAGGGGGCTGAACTATGGCTACACCTTC
.	TRBD1	TRBV27	TRBJ1-1	CASSPIVATGWPEAFF	TGTGCCAGCAGTCCCATCGTCGCGACAGGGTGGCCTGAAGCTTTCTTT
.	TRBD1	TRBV2	TRBJ1-2	CASRSSGGIYGYTF	TGTGCCAGCCGATCCTCAGGGGGCATCTATGGCTACACCTTC
.	.	TRBV6-5	TRBJ1-2	CASSQQRNYGYTF	TGTGCCAGCAGCCAGCAGAGGAACTATGGCTACACCTTC
.	.	TRBV5-5	TRBJ1-1	CASSLPGKNTEAFF	TGTGCCAGCAGCTTGCCGGGGAAGAACACTGAAGCTTTCTTT
.	.	TRBV28	TRBJ1-2	CAIKTGDYGYTF	TGTGCTATTAAAACGGGGGACTATGGCTACACCTTC
.	.	TRBV18	TRBJ2-1	CASSPADSPGRNEQFF	TGTGCCAGCTCACCGGCGGACTCGCCCGGACGCAATGAGCAGTTCTTC
.	.	TRBV9	TRBJ2-7	CASSVVGDGEQYF	TGTGCCAGCAGCGTAGTGGGGGACGGGGAGCAGTACTTC
.	TRBD1	TRBV29-1	TRBJ1-1	CSVVGRQGYTEAFF	TGCAGCGTTGTAGGTCGACAGGGATACACTGAAGCTTTCTTT
.	.	TRBV5-4	TRBJ2-5	CASSGGAETQYF	TGTGCCAGCAGCGGGGGGGCGGAGACCCAGTACTTC
.	.	TRBV23-1	TRBJ1-5	CASYRAENQPQHF	TGCGCCAGCTACCGGGCCGAAAATCAGCCCCAGCATTTT
.	.	TRBV21-1	TRBJ2-7	CASPRGHYEQYF	TGTGCCAGCCCCAGGGGGCACTACGAGCAGTACTTC
.	TRBD2	TRBV7-2	TRBJ2-3	CASSLVGTSGTDTQYF	TGTGCCAGCAGCTTAGTCGGGACTAGTGGCACAGATACGCAGTATTTT
.	TRBD1	TRBV12-3/TRBV12-4	TRBJ2-7	CASSEGQEKYF	TGTGCCAGCAGTGAGGGACAGGAGAAGTACTTC
.	.	TRBV4-3	TRBJ1-3	CASSPDPVGSGNTIYF	TGCGCCAGCAGCCCGGACCCTGTGGGCTCTGGAAACACCATATATTTT
.	.	TRBV4-1	TRBJ2-7	CASSQDRVGVSYEQYF	TGCGCCAGCAGCCAAGATCGGGTGGGGGTTTCCTACGAGCAGTACTTC
once	TRBD2	TRBV5-4	TRBJ2-1	CASSPLGVAGAYNEQFF	TGTGCCAGCAGCCCCTTAGGAGTAGCGGGGGCTTACAATGAGCAGTTCTTC
.	.	TRBV6-2/TRBV6-3	TRBJ2-7	CASSYRPGEQYF	TGTGCCAGCAGTTATCGCCCGGGCGAGCAGTACTTC
.	TRBD1	TRBV3-1/TRBV3-2	TRBJ2-7	CASSAGQGYEQYF	TGTGCCAGCAGCGCGGGACAGGGGTACGAGCAGTACTTC
.	.	TRBV29-1	TRBJ1-1	CSVVVGARSEAFF	TGCAGCGTTGTTGTGGGGGCCCGATCTGAAGCTTTCTTT
.	.	TRBV5-4	TRBJ2-5	CASSYPGGRETQYF	TGTGCCAGCAGCTACCCCGGGGGGCGTGAGACCCAGTACTTC
.	.	TRBV6-2/TRBV6-3	TRBJ2-7	CASSYSDSGLGEQYF	TGTGCCAGCAGTTACTCGGATAGCGGATTGGGGGAGCAGTACTTC
.	TRBD2	TRBV4-3	TRBJ2-1	CASSQVGFGAGEYNEQFF	TGCGCCAGCAGCCAAGTGGGGTTCGGTGCGGGGGAATACAATGAGCAGTTCTTC
.	.	TRBV28	TRBJ1-4	CASIGGHEKLFF	TGTGCCAGCATCGGGGGTCACGAAAAACTGTTTTTT
.	TRBD2	TRBV7-2	TRBJ2-7	CASSSGLAGVLSEQYF	TGTGCCAGCAGCTCGGGACTAGCGGGGGTCCTGAGCGAGCAGTACTTC
.	.	TRBV5-6	TRBJ1-2	CASSVLGGLSGGYTF	TGTGCCAGCAGCGTCTTGGGGGGGCTTTCGGGTGGCTACACCTTC
.	TRBD1	TRBV28	TRBJ1-4	CASRGQADLREEKLFF	TGTGCCAGCAGAGGACAGGCCGATCTCCGGGAAGAAAAACTGTTTTTT
.	TRBD2	TRBV13	TRBJ2-2	CASSLMLAGDPGELFF	TGTGCCAGCAGCTTAATGCTAGCGGGAGACCCCGGGGAGCTGTTTTTT
.	.	TRBV4-3	TRBJ2-1	CASSQVGVQVSYNEQFF	TGCGCCAGCAGCCAAGTAGGCGTGCAGGTCTCCTACAATGAGCAGTTCTTC
.	.	TRBV28	TRBJ1-2	CASTDRGARSGYTF	TGTGCCAGCACCGATCGAGGGGCGCGGAGTGGCTACACCTTC
.	.	TRBV9	TRBJ2-7	CASSVGLDEVYEQYF	TGTGCCAGCAGCGTAGGTCTAGATGAGGTCTACGAGCAGTACTTC